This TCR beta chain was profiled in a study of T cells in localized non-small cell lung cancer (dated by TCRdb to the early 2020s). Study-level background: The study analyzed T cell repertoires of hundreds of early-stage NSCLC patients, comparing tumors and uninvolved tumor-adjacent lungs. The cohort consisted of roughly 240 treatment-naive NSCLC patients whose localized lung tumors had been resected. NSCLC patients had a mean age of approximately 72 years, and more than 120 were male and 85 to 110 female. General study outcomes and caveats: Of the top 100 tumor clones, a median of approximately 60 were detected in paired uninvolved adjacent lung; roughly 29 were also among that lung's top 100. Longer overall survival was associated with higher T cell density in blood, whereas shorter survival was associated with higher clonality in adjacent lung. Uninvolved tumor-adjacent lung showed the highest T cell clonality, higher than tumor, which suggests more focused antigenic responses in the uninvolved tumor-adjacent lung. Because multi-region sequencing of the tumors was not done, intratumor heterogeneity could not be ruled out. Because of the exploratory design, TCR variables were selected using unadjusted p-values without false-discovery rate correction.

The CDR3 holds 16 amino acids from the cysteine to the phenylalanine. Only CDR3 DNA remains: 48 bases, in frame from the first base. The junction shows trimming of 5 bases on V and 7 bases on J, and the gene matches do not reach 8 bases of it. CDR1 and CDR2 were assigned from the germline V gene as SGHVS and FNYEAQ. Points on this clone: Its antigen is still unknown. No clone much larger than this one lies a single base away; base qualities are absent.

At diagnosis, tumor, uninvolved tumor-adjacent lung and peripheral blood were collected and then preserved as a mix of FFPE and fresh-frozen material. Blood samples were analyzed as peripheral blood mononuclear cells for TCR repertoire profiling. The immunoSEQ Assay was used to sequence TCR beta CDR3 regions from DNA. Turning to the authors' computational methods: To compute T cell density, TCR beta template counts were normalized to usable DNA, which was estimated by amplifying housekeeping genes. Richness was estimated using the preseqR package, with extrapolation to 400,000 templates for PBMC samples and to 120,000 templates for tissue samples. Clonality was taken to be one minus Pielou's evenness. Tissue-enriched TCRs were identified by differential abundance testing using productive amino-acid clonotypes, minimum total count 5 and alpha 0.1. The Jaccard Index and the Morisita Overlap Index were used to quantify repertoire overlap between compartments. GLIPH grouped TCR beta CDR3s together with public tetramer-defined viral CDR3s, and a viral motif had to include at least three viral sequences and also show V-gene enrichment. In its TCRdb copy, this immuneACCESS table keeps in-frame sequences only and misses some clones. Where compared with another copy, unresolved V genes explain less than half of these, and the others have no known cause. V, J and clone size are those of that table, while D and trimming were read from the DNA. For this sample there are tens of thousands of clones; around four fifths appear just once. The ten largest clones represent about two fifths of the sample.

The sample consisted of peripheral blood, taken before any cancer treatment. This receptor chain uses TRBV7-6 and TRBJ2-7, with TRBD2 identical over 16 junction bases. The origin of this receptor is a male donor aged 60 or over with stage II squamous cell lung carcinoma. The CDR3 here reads CASSPGTSGRVGEQYF. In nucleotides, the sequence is TGTGCCAGCAGCCCCGGGACTAGCGGGAGGGTGGGGGAGCAGTACTTC.